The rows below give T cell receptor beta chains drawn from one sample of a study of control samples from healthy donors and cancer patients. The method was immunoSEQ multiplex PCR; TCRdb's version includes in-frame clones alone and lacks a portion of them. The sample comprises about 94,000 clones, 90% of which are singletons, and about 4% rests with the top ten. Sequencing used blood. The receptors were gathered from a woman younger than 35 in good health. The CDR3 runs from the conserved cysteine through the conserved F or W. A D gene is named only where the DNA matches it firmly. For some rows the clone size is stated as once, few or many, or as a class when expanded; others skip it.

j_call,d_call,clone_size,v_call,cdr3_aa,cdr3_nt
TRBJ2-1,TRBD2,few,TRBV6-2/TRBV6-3,CASSYSPSGGGYNEQFF,TGTGCCAGCAGTTACTCGCCTAGCGGGGGTGGCTACAATGAGCAGTTCTTC
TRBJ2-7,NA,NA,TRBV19,CASSAAGLSSYEQYF,TGTGCCAGTAGTGCGGCAGGGCTGAGCTCCTACGAGCAGTACTTC
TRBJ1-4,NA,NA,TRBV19,CASSPIMANEKLFF,TGTGCCAGTAGCCCTATTATGGCTAATGAAAAACTGTTTTTT
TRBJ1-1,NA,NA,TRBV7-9,CASSPADGRLNTEAFF,TGTGCCAGCAGCCCCGCCGATGGACGACTGAACACTGAAGCTTTCTTT
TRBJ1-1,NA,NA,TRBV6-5,CASSLTYNTEAFF,TGTGCCAGCAGCCTAACTTACAATACTGAAGCTTTCTTT
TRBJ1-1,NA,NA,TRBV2,CASSDLGTVNTEAFF,TGTGCCAGCAGTGATCTTGGGACGGTAAACACTGAAGCTTTCTTT
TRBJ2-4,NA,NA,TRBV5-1,CASSLGSQNIQYF,TGCGCCAGCAGCTTGGGGAGTCAAAACATTCAGTACTTC
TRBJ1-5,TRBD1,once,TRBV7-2,CASSLGGTGGSQPQHF,TGTGCCAGCAGCTTAGGAGGAACAGGGGGCAGTCAGCCCCAGCATTTT
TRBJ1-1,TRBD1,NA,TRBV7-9,CASSLEVGTGAQAFF,TGTGCCAGCAGCTTAGAGGTCGGGACAGGGGCTCAAGCTTTCTTT
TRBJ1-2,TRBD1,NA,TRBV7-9,CASSQGQGTSYTF,TGTGCCAGCAGTCAGGGACAGGGGACAAGCTACACCTTC